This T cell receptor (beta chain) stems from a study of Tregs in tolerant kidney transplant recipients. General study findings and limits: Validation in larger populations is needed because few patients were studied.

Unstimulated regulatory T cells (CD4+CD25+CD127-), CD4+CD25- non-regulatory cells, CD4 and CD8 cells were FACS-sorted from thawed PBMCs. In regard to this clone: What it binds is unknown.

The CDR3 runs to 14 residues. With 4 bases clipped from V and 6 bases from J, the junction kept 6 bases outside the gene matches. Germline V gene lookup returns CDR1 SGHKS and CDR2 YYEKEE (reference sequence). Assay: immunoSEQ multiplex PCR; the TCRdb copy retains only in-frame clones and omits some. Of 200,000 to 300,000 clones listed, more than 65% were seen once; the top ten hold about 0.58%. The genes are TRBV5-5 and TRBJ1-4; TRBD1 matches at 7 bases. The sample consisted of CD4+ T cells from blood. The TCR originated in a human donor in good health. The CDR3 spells CASSLGGTDEKLFF. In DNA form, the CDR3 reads TGTGCCAGCAGCCTCGGGGGGACAGATGAAAAACTGTTTTTT.